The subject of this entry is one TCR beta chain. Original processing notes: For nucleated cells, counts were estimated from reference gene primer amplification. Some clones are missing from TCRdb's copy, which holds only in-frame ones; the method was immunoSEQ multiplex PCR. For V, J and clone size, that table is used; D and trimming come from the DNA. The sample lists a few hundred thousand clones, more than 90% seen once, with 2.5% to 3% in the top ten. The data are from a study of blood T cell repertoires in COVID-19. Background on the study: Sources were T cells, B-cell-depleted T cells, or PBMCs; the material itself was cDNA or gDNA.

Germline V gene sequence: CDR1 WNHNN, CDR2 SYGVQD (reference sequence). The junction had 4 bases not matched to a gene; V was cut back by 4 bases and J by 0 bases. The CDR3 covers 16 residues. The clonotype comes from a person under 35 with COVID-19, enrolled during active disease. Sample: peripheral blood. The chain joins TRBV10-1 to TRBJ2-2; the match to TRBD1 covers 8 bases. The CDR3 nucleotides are TGCGCCAGCAGTGGAGACAGGGGCGCGAACACCGGGGAGCTGTTTTTT. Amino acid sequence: CASSGDRGANTGELFF.